The 23 T cell receptor beta chains below all came from one sample that was sequenced in a study of blood T cell repertoires in COVID-19. Measured with immunoSEQ multiplex PCR; TCRdb has only the in-frame clones, and not every one. The sample has more than 400,000 clones, 87% seen once. The material sequenced was PBMCs or T cells enriched from blood (not recorded which). The receptors were gathered from a woman aged 18-30 years who had recovered from COVID-19.

This rearrangement joins TRBV11-2 to TRBJ2-1; TRBD2 aligns across 12 bases. The CDR3 runs 18 residues. CDR1 is SGHAT, CDR2 FQNNGV, per germline. After removal of 2 bases from V and 0 bases from J, the junction contained 5 bases not matched to a gene. The CDR3 loop reads CASSLLAGGTSSYNEQFF. The CDR3 DNA reads as TGTGCCAGCAGCTTACTAGCGGGGGGGACCAGCTCCTACAATGAGCAGTTCTTC.

The rearrangement joins TRBV19 to TRBJ2-3; 11 bases line up with TRBD1. Trimming removed 5 bases from V and 3 bases from J; junction bases left unmatched: 7. Germline V CDR1 and CDR2: LNHDA, SQIVND (reference sequence). This CDR3 is built from 16 residues. The CDR3 DNA reads as TGTGCCAGTAGTTTAGGGTGGGACAGGGGGACAGATACGCAGTATTTT. Translation: CASSLGWDRGTDTQYF.

As regards this clone: The same CDR3 arises from other DNA sequences in this sample as well. The genes are TRBV28 and TRBJ1-1; possibly TRBD1 for D (5 bases). The CDR3 is 11 residues long. The V gene lost 5 bases and the J gene lost 5 bases, with 6 bases spanning the gap. CDR1 and CDR2 (germline): MDHEN, SYDVKM. CDR3 nucleotides: TGTGCCAGCAGTGGGGGGACTGAAGCTTTCTTT. It codes for CASSGGTEAFF.

J is TRBJ1-4 and V is TRBV4-1; D is uncertain. Germline V gives CDR1 MGHRA, CDR2 YSYEKL. The V end was cut by 1 base, the J end by 4 bases, with 16 bases between. The CDR3 consists of 17 residues. Written as DNA, the CDR3 is TGCGCCAGCAGCCAAGGGTGGCGGGGAGTCGATAATGAAAAACTGTTTTTT. Amino acids: CASSQGWRGVDNEKLFF.

The chain couples TRBV27 to TRBJ2-1; TRBD2 matches at 14 bases. The CDR3 consists of 19 residues. Trimming cost V 0 bases and J 4 bases; bases outside gene matches: 8. Germline CDR1 MNHEY, CDR2 SMNVEV (reference sequence). This CDR3 is CASSLSTPGLAGGYNEQFF. As DNA, the CDR3 is TGTGCCAGCAGTTTATCGACCCCCGGACTAGCGGGGGGATACAATGAGCAGTTCTTC.

The CDR3 sequence is CAWSPGYFTDTQYF. The CDR3 region has the DNA TGTGCCTGGAGCCCAGGGTATTTCACAGATACGCAGTATTTT. J is TRBJ2-3 and V is TRBV30; D possibly corresponds to TRBD1 (5 bases). CDR1 is GTSNPN and CDR2 is SVGIG in the germline V gene (reference sequence). V was clipped by 3 bases and J by 2 bases, with 12 bases between them. The CDR3 totals 14 residues.

As DNA, the CDR3 is TGTGCCAGTAGTACCGTTACAGGGGACGAGCAGCCCCAGCATTTT. This gives the protein CASSTVTGDEQPQHF. V and J are TRBV19 and TRBJ1-5; 7 bases map to TRBD1. CDR1 is LNHDA, CDR2 SQIVND, per germline (reference sequence). V shed 4 bases, J shed 7 bases, and the junction held 10 bases outside the gene matches. The CDR3 consists of 15 residues.

The chain recombines TRBV7-8 with TRBJ2-3; TRBD2 agrees at 10 bases. With 5 bases clipped from V and 2 bases from J, the junction kept 7 bases outside the gene matches. Germline V lookup: CDR1 SGHVS, CDR2 FQNEAQ. The CDR3 totals 16 residues. The CDR3 DNA follows: TGTGCCAGCAGCGTCCGACTAGCGGGCTACACAGATACGCAGTATTTT. Protein sequence: CASSVRLAGYTDTQYF.

The chain uses TRBV7-2 and TRBJ1-1; D gene ambiguous. Germline V CDR1 and CDR2: SGHTA, FQGNSA. The ends were cut back, 2 bases at V and 5 bases at J, with 3 bases in the middle. The CDR3 runs 11 residues. The CDR3: CASSLLTEAFF. The CDR3 DNA sequence: TGTGCCAGCAGCTTATTAACTGAAGCTTTCTTT.

The chain carries TRBV28 and TRBJ1-1; 7 bases fit TRBD1. The CDR3 has 16 amino acids. The germline gives CDR1 MDHEN, CDR2 SYDVKM. V trimming: 7 bases; J trimming: 0 bases; junction bases outside the gene matches: 11. The CDR3 DNA reads as TGTGCCAGCACCCCACCGGCAGGACAGGTGAACACTGAAGCTTTCTTT. Translation: CASTPPAGQVNTEAFF.

Worth noting for this clone: The same CDR3 can be traced to other DNA sequences in this sample. The chain is built from TRBV7-9 and TRBJ1-2; possible D gene TRBD1, 5 bases. Germline CDR1 SEHNR, CDR2 FQNEAQ (reference sequence). Deletions cut 1 base from V and 8 bases from J, with 8 bases between. The CDR3 spans 12 residues. The CDR3 sequence: CASSLGQGGYTF. CDR3 nucleotides: TGTGCCAGCAGCTTAGGGCAGGGAGGCTACACCTTC.

The rearrangement uses TRBV19 and TRBJ1-5, with 7 positions matching TRBD1. Unmatched junction bases numbered 6, after V lost 6 bases and J lost 4 bases. CDR3 length: 14 amino acids. In germline, CDR1 is LNHDA, CDR2 SQIVND (reference sequence). DNA for the CDR3: TGTGCCAGTAGACAGGGGTTAGTGAATCAGCCCCAGCATTTT. This encodes CASRQGLVNQPQHF.

This sequence joins TRBV28 and TRBJ2-6; D uncertain. With 3 bases removed from V and 0 bases from J, the gap between germline ends came to 9 bases. The CDR3 is made up of 16 amino acids. The germline V gene encodes CDR1 MDHEN and CDR2 SYDVKM. The CDR3 nucleotides are TGTGCCAGCAGTTTGCGGCAGTACTCTGGGGCCAACGTCCTGACTTTC. Translation gives CASSLRQYSGANVLTF.

The V and J genes are TRBV27 and TRBJ2-1; 10 nucleotides agree with TRBD1. Germline CDR1 is MNHEY and CDR2 is SMNVEV (reference sequence). The CDR3 spans 15 residues. The V segment lost 7 bases and the J segment 7 bases; nucleotides outside the gene matches: 10. CDR3 nucleotides: TGTGCCAGCACGCAGGGGACAGGGGTGGGTAATGAGCAGTTCTTC. Translated: CASTQGTGVGNEQFF.

A few counts support this clone. Other nucleotide sequences in the sample specify the same CDR3. This chain joins TRBV7-2 and TRBJ1-4; 8 bases align to TRBD1. After removal of 6 bases from V and 7 bases from J, the junction contained 7 bases not matched to a gene. CDR1 SGHTA and CDR2 FQGNSA come from the germline V gene. This CDR3 is built from 14 residues. The chain's CDR3 is CASSYQGAGEKLFF. The DNA of the CDR3 is TGTGCCAGCAGTTACCAGGGGGCTGGTGAAAAACTGTTTTTT.

V is TRBV12-5 and J is TRBJ1-6; D unresolved. Germline assignment: CDR1 LGHNT and CDR2 FRNRAP. V was shortened by 2 bases and J by 10 bases, with 21 bases between the two germline ends. The CDR3 has 17 amino acids. Here the CDR3 DNA reads TGTGCTAGTGGTTTGAGCCTACCGGGCCCCGCGGGGTCACCCCTCCACTTT. Its translation is CASGLSLPGPAGSPLHF.

The chain has TRBV5-5 and TRBJ2-6; unclear D gene. This CDR3 is 17 amino acids long. Trimming removed 1 base from V and 0 bases from J, with 11 bases in between. CDR1 is SGHKS and CDR2 is YYEKEE in the germline V gene (reference sequence). The CDR3 nucleotides are TGTGCCAGCAGCTTGAGCCGCGTCCGCTCTGGGGCCAACGTCCTGACTTTC. Translated, it gives CASSLSRVRSGANVLTF.

A note on this clone: This sample includes further DNA sequences coding for the same CDR3. This chain uses TRBV11-2 with TRBJ1-1; D remains ambiguous. Germline V gives CDR1 SGHAT, CDR2 FQNNGV. V lost 3 bases, J lost 4 bases, and 12 bases lay in between. The CDR3 totals 14 residues. The CDR3 DNA reads TGTGCCAGCAGCTTGCTCCGGGGTGGCACTGAAGCTTTCTTT. This encodes CASSLLRGGTEAFF.

V and J are TRBV7-9 and TRBJ2-3; 8 nucleotides agree with TRBD1. V lost 5 bases, J lost 9 bases, and 7 bases stayed unmatched. The germline CDR1 and CDR2 sequences are SEHNR and FQNEAQ (reference sequence). This CDR3 is 13 amino acids long. The CDR3 coding sequence is TGTGCCAGCAGCAGCCAAACAGGGGGGACGCAGTATTTT. The encoded protein is CASSSQTGGTQYF.

V is TRBV5-4 and J is TRBJ2-3, with 8 bases identical to TRBD2. This CDR3 spans 16 amino acids. Germline CDR1 and CDR2: SGHNT and YYREEE (reference sequence). V shed 4 bases, J shed 2 bases, and the junction held 9 bases outside the gene matches. The CDR3 reads CASSPSGGENTDTQYF. As DNA, the CDR3 is TGTGCCAGCAGCCCCAGCGGGGGAGAGAACACAGATACGCAGTATTTT.

A word on this clone: This sample also contains other DNA sequences that code for the same CDR3. The rearrangement joins TRBV6-5 to TRBJ1-2; 9 bases line up with TRBD1. Germline CDR1 reads MNHEY; CDR2 reads SVGAGI. Losses at the gene ends were 4 bases for V and 8 bases for J; bases not matched to a gene: 2. This CDR3 contains 12 residues. CDR3 sequence reads: CASSWTGDGYTF. CDR3 sequence (DNA): TGTGCCAGCAGTTGGACAGGGGACGGCTACACCTTC.

This clone was detected only once. This rearrangement joins TRBV28 to TRBJ1-2, with 7 bases identical to TRBD1. CDR1 is MDHEN and CDR2 is SYDVKM in the germline V gene. There are 13 residues in the CDR3. The V gene end was trimmed by 6 bases and the J gene end by 4 bases; junction bases not matched to a gene: 5. The CDR3 loop reads CASSYDRAYGYTF. In DNA, the CDR3 is TGTGCCAGCAGCTACGACAGGGCCTATGGCTACACCTTC.

The chain uses TRBV6-5 and TRBJ1-3; the D gene is possibly TRBD1 (5 bases). Germline CDR1 and CDR2: MNHEY and SVGAGI. Deletions cut 5 bases from V and 6 bases from J, with 14 bases between. The CDR3 has 14 amino acids. The CDR3 DNA reads TGTGCCAGCAGTCTACAGGACCGTCAAAACACCATATATTTT. Its translation is CASSLQDRQNTIYF.